This entry is about one T cell receptor beta chain. Sequenced by immunoSEQ multiplex PCR; TCRdb stores in-frame clones only, minus some. The sample contains under 150,000 clones, around 89% of which appear only once. This sample is drawn from a study of blood T cell repertoires in COVID-19. The ends were cut back, 3 bases at V and 5 bases at J, with 10 bases in the middle. The germline gives CDR1 GTSNPN, CDR2 SVGIG (reference sequence). This CDR3 spans 12 amino acids. The chain joins TRBV30 to TRBJ1-2; D is unclear. Material: peripheral blood. The source of this sequence is a woman between 50 and 59 years old with acute or convalescent COVID-19. CDR3 protein: CAWSPQAYGYTF. CDR3 coding DNA: TGTGCCTGGAGCCCCCAGGCTTATGGCTACACCTTC.